This T cell receptor (beta chain) was captured by sequencing in a study of shared clonotypes between healthy human individuals. Study overall: Each donor's CD4 naive and CD4 memory cells filled three plates apiece, CD8 naive two, and CD8 memory one.

Points from the study as a whole: Naive subsets generally exceeded memory subsets in estimated richness.

Genomic DNA (from each subset) was split evenly across several immunoSEQ plates. Repertoires were generated with immunoSEQ multiplex PCR, while TCRdb's copy carries only in-frame clones and drops some. The sample holds 2 million to 2.5 million clones, 80% to 95% seen once. This clone came up once. Its antigen is not known. Looked up from germline, CDR1 is SGDLS and CDR2 is YYNGEE. The CDR3 is 14 amino acids. V was pared by 3 bases and J by 9 bases, with 19 bases between. V is TRBV9 and J is TRBJ2-7; a weak D match, TRBD2 (5 bases). The sequence was collected from a man between 18 and 35 years old in good health. Some clones in this sample may be carry-over from other donors' samples. The sequenced material came from naive CD4+ T cells from PBMCs. Subset indicated: CD45RA+ positively selected. The CDR3 sequence: CASSAEAGVAVQYF. DNA for the CDR3: TGTGCCAGCAGCGCGGAGGCGGGCGTGGCTGTGCAGTACTTC. The variable domain in full, completed from reference TRBV9 and TRBJ2-7, reads DSGVTQTPKHLITATGQRVTLRCSPRSGDLSVYWYQQSLDQGLQFLIQYYNGEERAKGNILERFSAQQFPDLHSELNLSSLELGDSALYFCASSAEAGVAVQYFGPGTRLTVT.